This TCR beta chain is drawn from a study of PD-1 blockade in classical Hodgkin lymphoma (dated by TCRdb to 2018 to 2020). Context from the whole study: Nivolumab dosing was 3 mg/kg intravenously every 2 weeks, continuing until either disease progression or unacceptable toxicity. To define a peripheral blood immune signature of response to PD-1 blockade in classical Hodgkin lymphoma, the study combined TCR beta sequencing with CyTOF. General conclusions and limits of the study: Trial patients achieving complete response had baseline diversity similar to newly diagnosed patients, whereas partial responders and progressors had significantly lower diversity. A significant rise by C4D1 was seen in CD4+ but not CD8+ TCR diversity (p=0.0027 vs p=0.16), with the rise being most apparent in complete responders (p=0.02). The study was restricted to a single clinical trial cohort, and the causes of repertoire differences, possibly disease activity or prior therapy, were left undefined. Patients starting nivolumab less than 1 year after ASCT had lower diversity and were excluded from later analyses to avoid confounding by immune reconstitution. Baseline TCR diversity was reported to be lower in newly diagnosed patients than in healthy donors, and even lower in relapsed/refractory patients.

Genomic DNA was isolated using the Qiagen DNeasy kit from unsorted PBMCs as well as from negatively selected CD4+ and CD8+ fractions. Using primers that anneal to V and J segments, immunoSEQ multiplex PCR amplified the TCR beta CDR3 regions. A synthetic immune receptor repertoire was used to minimize amplification bias, and any residual bias was removed computationally once sequencing was done. The authors' analysis ran thus. Repertoire diversity was quantified as the Shannon entropy index using custom Python scripts. Unsorted, CD4+ and CD8+ repertoires were analyzed separately, except for combined analyses in which CD4+ and CD8+ sequences were merged in silico. A clone counted as expanded when the clone's frequency after treatment rose at least 2-fold relative to C1D1, and clones undetected at baseline were given a pseudocount of 0.5. Clones with 0 or 1 copy at C1D1 were classified as singleton clones, and clones with 2 or more copies were classified as non-singleton clones. By matching protein sequences in sorted samples from the same patient, clones expanded in unsorted samples were annotated as CD4+, CD8+ or unknown. Wilcoxon tests on paired samples were used to test diversity changes from C1D1 to C4D1. TCRdb took this table from immuneACCESS and kept in-frame rearrangements with V and J called. Such tables lack part of the clones; where checked against another copy, unresolved V genes explain under half of the gap, and the rest is unexplained. For V, J and clone size, that table is used; D and trimming come from the DNA. Counted in this sample were 25,000 to 35,000 clones; approximately 70% of them appeared once. Clones ranked in the top ten supply roughly 24% of the sample.

From a lookup of the germline V gene, CDR1 and CDR2 are SGDLS and YYNGEE. The CDR3 goes from the cysteine to the phenylalanine over 15 residues. Only CDR3 DNA remains: 45 bases, in frame from the first base. Trimmed from V: 4 bases; trimmed from J: 3 bases; junction bases lacking a gene match: 8. Notes on this clone: The clone's antigen remains unknown. Qualities for individual bases were not recorded, and no much larger clone is one base off.

Taken with the paper, the label for time point translates to: cycle 2 day 1 (C2D1) of nivolumab. All trial patients had relapsed after autologous stem cell transplantation, with cohorts A, B and C differing in prior brentuximab vedotin exposure. The trial cohort comprised 60 or so patients with relapsed/refractory classical Hodgkin lymphoma whose best overall responses were complete response, partial response or progressive disease. In the multi-cohort phase II CheckMate 205 trial, trial patients received single-agent nivolumab. An independent review committee assessed best overall response by applying the 2007 International Working Group response criteria. Trial PBMCs were collected immediately before nivolumab initiation (C1D1) and during therapy at cycle 2 day 1 and cycle 4 day 1. After peripheral blood was drawn into 8 mL Vacutainer Cell Preparation Tubes, PBMCs were isolated by centrifugation and then cryopreserved.

Here the chain combines TRBV9 and TRBJ2-3, and 7 junction bases match TRBD1. Sequenced material: peripheral blood mononuclear cells (PBMCs), taken before the second cycle of nivolumab. This TCR was recovered from a human donor with classical Hodgkin lymphoma. The CDR3 region reads CASSSRQGRTDTQYF. The base sequence is TGTGCCAGCAGCTCCCGACAGGGTAGGACAGATACGCAGTATTTT.